The 16 T cell receptor beta chains in this list originate from one sample, sequenced in a study of CD8 T cells in Susac syndrome. The RNA, roughly 0.5 to 1 ug, was put through reverse transcription using random hexamers. TCRdb redid the calling of the immunoSEQ multiplex PCR reads with MiXCR, one entry per CDR3 protein. The data show 70,000 to 95,000 distinct CDR3 sequences, about 94% seen once. What was sequenced was CD8+ T cells from PBMCs. Receptors originate from a human donor with Susac syndrome.

The V call is TRBV20-1, the J call TRBJ2-7; perhaps D is TRBD1 or TRBD2 (5 bases each). Trimming removed 1 base at V and 12 bases at J, with 13 bases between. The CDR3 totals 11 residues. CDR1 and CDR2 from the germline V gene are DFQATT and SNEGSKA (reference sequence). CDR3 in amino acids: CSARGDLGAYF. CDR3 nucleotide sequence: TGCAGTGCTAGAGGGGATCTCGGGGCGTACTTC.

The chain is built from TRBV4-1 and TRBJ2-5, with D possibly matching TRBD1 (6 bases). The CDR3 runs to 14 residues. Trimming stripped 0 bases from V and 4 bases from J, with 9 bases between. Germline CDR1 and CDR2: MGHRA and YSYEKL. The CDR3 DNA sequence: TGCGCCAGCAGCCAAGATGCAGGGGCAGAGACCCAGTACTTC. This translates into CASSQDAGAETQYF.

In the case of this clonotype: A junction end diverges from the germline sequence, so it may reflect a read error. The CDR3 is CASSQDASGYSYNEQFF. The CDR3 coding sequence is TGCGCCAGCAGCCAAGATGCTAGCGGATACTCCTACAATGAGCAGTTCTTC. V and J are TRBV11-2 and TRBJ2-1; 7 positions agree with TRBD2. This CDR3 is built from 17 residues. Germline V lookup: CDR1 SGHAT, CDR2 FQNNGV.

The chain employs TRBV3-1 and TRBJ2-2; TRBD2 is a possible D gene (5 bases). Trimming removed 3 bases at V and 1 base at J, with 15 bases between. This CDR3 contains 17 residues. The germline gives CDR1 LGHDT, CDR2 YNNKEL (reference sequence). The CDR3 sequence: CASSHPGSPENTGELFF. The CDR3 DNA reads TGTGCCAGCAGCCACCCTGGGAGTCCGGAGAACACCGGGGAGCTGTTTTTT.

The rearrangement joins TRBV3-1 to TRBJ1-2; D is unclear. This CDR3 has 14 amino acids. The V and J ends lost 2 bases and 2 bases respectively, with 9 bases between them. Germline lookup yields CDR1 LGHDT and CDR2 YNNKEL (reference sequence). The CDR3 DNA follows: TGTGCCAGCAGCCAACGGCCAGACAACTATGGCTACACCTTC. Its translation is CASSQRPDNYGYTF.

The gene calls are TRBV7-9 and TRBJ2-7; 11 bases fit TRBD2. The CDR3 covers 14 residues. Germline V gene lookup returns CDR1 SEHNR and CDR2 FQNEAQ (reference sequence). After removal of 3 bases from V and 4 bases from J, the junction contained 2 bases not matched to a gene. The CDR3 loop is CASSFASGRYEQYF. In DNA form, the CDR3 reads TGTGCCAGCAGCTTCGCTAGCGGGAGGTACGAGCAGTACTTC.

The V gene is TRBV24-1, the J gene TRBJ2-2; D is perhaps TRBD1 or TRBD2 (5 bases each). The CDR3 has 17 residues. The germline V gene has CDR1 KGHDR and CDR2 SFDVKD. The V end was cut by 1 base, the J end by 1 base, with 12 bases between. The DNA of the CDR3 is TGTGCCACCAGTGATTTATTTGGGGCGGGGAACACCGGGGAGCTGTTTTTT. Its translation: CATSDLFGAGNTGELFF.

The chain carries TRBV20-1 and TRBJ2-3; TRBD2 matches 7 bases. With V trimmed by 6 bases and J by 0 bases, 9 bases remained unmatched. The CDR3 totals 15 residues. CDR1 and CDR2 from the germline V gene are DFQATT and SNEGSKA (reference sequence). CDR3 sequence: CSAASGVTSTDTQYF. The CDR3 coding sequence is TGCAGTGCCGCCAGCGGGGTGACTAGCACAGATACGCAGTATTTT.

The V call is TRBV12-3 or TRBV12-4, the J call TRBJ2-1; TRBD2 might be the D (6 bases). V lost 7 bases and J 6 bases, leaving 13 bases between the germline ends. The CDR3 is 13 residues long. DNA for the CDR3: TGTGCCAGCACCCCGGGCGGGGCCAATGAGCAGTTCTTC. This translates into CASTPGGANEQFF.

This clonotype was seen once. The chain couples TRBV29-1 to TRBJ2-5; 10 bases fit TRBD1. This CDR3 has 14 residues. The V and J ends lost 3 bases and 5 bases, in that order; junction bases with no gene match: 6. Germline CDR1 and CDR2: SQVTM and ANQGSEA. CDR3 nucleotide sequence: TGCAGCGTTGATTGGGGACAGGGGTGGGAGACCCAGTACTTC. This encodes CSVDWGQGWETQYF. Combining the CDR3 with reference TRBV29-1 and TRBJ2-5 gives the whole variable domain SAVISQKPSRDICQRGTSLTIQCQVDSQVTMMFWYRQQPGQSLTLIATANQGSEATYESGFVIDKFPISRPNLTFSTLTVSNMSPEDSSIYLCSVDWGQGWETQYFGPGTRLLVL.

This chain connects TRBV29-1 to TRBJ1-6, with TRBD1 as a possible D gene (6 bases). Germline CDR1 reads SQVTM; CDR2 reads ANQGSEA. The CDR3 length is 13 residues. The ends were cut back, 7 bases at V and 6 bases at J, with 13 bases in the middle. In DNA form, the CDR3 reads TGCAGCGCCCAACTGGACAGTAATTCACCCCTCCACTTT. Translating it yields CSAQLDSNSPLHF.

V and J are TRBV19 and TRBJ2-7; 9 bases agree with TRBD1. CDR3 length: 15 residues. The V and J ends lost 2 bases and 3 bases, in that order; junction bases with no gene match: 5. The germline gives CDR1 LNHDA, CDR2 SQIVND (reference sequence). The CDR3, as DNA: TGTGCCAGTAGTATATTCGGGACAGGGCGCTACGAGCAGTACTTC. Its translation is CASSIFGTGRYEQYF.

The chain recombines TRBV5-1 with TRBJ2-3; TRBD2 agrees at 14 bases. The CDR3 length is 16 residues. V was clipped by 3 bases and J by 6 bases; unmatched bases: 6. Germline CDR1 reads SGHRS; CDR2 reads YFSETQ. Written as DNA, the CDR3 is TGCGCCAGCAGCTGGACTAGCGGGGGGACCCTTGATACGCAGTATTTT. Protein sequence: CASSWTSGGTLDTQYF.

V and J are TRBV4-1 and TRBJ2-5; D unclear. The germline gives CDR1 MGHRA, CDR2 YSYEKL. V lost 3 bases, J lost 5 bases, and 10 bases lay in between. The CDR3 length is 13 residues. The CDR3 reads CASSQGITETQYF. The CDR3 nucleotides read TGCGCCAGCAGCCAGGGGATCACCGAGACCCAGTACTTC.

The chain recombines TRBV27 with TRBJ1-6, with D uncertain. Germline assignment: CDR1 MNHEY and CDR2 SMNVEV (reference sequence). V was clipped by 0 bases and J by 9 bases, with 6 bases between them. The CDR3 has 13 amino acids. The CDR3 DNA reads TGTGCCAGCAGTTTATCGAGATCTTCACCCCTCCACTTT. This encodes CASSLSRSSPLHF.

V usage is TRBV27 and J usage is TRBJ2-2; perhaps D is TRBD1 or TRBD2 (5 bases each). V lost 5 bases and J 3 bases, leaving 16 bases between the germline ends. Germline assignment: CDR1 MNHEY and CDR2 SMNVEV (reference sequence). CDR3 size: 16 residues. DNA for the CDR3: TGTGCCAGCAGTCGATACGGGACCCGGGACACCGGGGAGCTGTTTTTT. This encodes CASSRYGTRDTGELFF.